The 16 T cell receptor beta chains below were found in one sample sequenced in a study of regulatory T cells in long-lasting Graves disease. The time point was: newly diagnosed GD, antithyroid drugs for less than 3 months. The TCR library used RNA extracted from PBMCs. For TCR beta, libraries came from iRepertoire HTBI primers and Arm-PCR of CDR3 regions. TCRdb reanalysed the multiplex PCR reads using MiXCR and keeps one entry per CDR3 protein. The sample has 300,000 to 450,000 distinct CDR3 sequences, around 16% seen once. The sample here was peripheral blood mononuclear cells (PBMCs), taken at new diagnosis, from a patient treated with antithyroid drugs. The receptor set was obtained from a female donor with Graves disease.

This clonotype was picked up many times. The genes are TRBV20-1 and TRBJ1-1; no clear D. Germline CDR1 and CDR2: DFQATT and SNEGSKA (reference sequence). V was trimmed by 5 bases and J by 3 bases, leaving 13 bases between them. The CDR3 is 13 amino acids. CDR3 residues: CSAGVDGYTEAFF. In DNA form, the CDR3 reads TGCAGTGCTGGAGTAGACGGGTACACTGAAGCTTTCTTT.

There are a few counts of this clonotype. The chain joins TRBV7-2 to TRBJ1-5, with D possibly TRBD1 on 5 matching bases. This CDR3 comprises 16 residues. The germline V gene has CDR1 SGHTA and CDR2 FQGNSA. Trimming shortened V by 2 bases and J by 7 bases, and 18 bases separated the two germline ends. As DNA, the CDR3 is TGTGCCAGCAGCTTATCTGGGGGGAGGGGAAGACAGCCCCAGCATTTT. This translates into CASSLSGGRGRQPQHF.

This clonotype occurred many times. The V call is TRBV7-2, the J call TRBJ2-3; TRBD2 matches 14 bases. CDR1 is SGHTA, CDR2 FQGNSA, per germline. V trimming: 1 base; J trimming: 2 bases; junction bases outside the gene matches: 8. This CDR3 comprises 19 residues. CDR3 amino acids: CASSLVRTSGGPPTDTQYF. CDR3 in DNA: TGTGCCAGCAGCTTAGTCCGGACTAGCGGGGGGCCCCCCACAGATACGCAGTATTTT.

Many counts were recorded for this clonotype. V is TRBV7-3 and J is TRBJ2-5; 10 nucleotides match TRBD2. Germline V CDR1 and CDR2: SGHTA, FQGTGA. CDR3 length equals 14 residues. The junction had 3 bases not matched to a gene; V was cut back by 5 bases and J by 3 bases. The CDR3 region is CASSVAGGKETQYF. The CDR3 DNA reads TGTGCCAGCAGCGTAGCGGGGGGAAAAGAGACCCAGTACTTC.

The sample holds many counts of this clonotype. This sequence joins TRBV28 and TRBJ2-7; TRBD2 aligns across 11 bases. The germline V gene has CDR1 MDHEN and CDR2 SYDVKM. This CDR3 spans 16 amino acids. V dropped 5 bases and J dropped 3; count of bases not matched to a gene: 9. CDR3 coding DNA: TGTGCCAGCAGTCTAAACCCTCTAGCGGGAGGCTACGAGCAGTACTTC. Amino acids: CASSLNPLAGGYEQYF.

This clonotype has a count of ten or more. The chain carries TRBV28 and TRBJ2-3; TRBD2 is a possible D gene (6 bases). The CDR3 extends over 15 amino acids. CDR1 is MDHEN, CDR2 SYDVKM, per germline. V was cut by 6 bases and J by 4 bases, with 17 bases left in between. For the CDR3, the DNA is TGTGCCAGCAGGGATACACCGGGACTCCCAGATACGCAGTATTTT. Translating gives CASRDTPGLPDTQYF.

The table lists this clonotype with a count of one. The CDR3 DNA is TGTGCCAGCACAGACAGCTCCTATAATTCACCCCTCCACTTT. Translated: CASTDSSYNSPLHF. This chain connects TRBV25-1 to TRBJ1-6; a possible D gene is TRBD1 (5 bases). Trimming pared 7 bases from V and 0 bases from J, leaving 7 bases between. CDR3 length: 14 amino acids. Germline-derived CDR1 and CDR2 are MGHDK and SYGVNS.

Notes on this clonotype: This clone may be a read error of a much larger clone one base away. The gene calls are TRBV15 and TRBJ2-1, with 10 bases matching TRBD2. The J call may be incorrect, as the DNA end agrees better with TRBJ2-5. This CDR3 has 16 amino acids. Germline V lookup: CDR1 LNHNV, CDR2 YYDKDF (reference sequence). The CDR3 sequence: CVTSRDESGGGETQYF. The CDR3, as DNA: TGTGTCACCAGCAGAGATGAGAGCGGGGGGGGCGAGACCCAGTACTTC.

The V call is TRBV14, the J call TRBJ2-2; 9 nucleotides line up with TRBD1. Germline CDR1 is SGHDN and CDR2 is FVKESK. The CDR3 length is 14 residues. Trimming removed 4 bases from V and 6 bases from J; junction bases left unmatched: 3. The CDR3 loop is CASSPWTGAGELFF. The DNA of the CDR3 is TGTGCCAGCAGCCCCTGGACAGGGGCCGGGGAGCTGTTTTTT.

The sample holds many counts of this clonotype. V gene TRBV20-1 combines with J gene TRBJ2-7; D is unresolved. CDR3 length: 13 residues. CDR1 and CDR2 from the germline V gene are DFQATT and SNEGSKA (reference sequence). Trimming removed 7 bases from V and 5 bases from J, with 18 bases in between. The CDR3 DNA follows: TGCAGTGTATGGCCCGGGCGAGAGAACGAGCAGTACTTC. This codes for CSVWPGRENEQYF.

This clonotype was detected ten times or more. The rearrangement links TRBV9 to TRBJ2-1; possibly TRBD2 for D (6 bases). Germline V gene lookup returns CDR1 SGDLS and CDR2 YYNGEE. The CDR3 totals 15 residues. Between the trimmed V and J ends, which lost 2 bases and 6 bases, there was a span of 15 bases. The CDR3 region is CASSVSSGGGNEQFF. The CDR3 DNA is TGTGCCAGCAGCGTGAGTAGCGGTGGGGGCAATGAGCAGTTCTTC.

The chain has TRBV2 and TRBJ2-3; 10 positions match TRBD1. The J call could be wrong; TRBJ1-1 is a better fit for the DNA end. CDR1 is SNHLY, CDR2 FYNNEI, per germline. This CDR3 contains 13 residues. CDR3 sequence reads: CASRTGGAAEAFF. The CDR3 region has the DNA TGTGCCAGCAGGACAGGGGGCGCGGCTGAAGCTTTCTTT.

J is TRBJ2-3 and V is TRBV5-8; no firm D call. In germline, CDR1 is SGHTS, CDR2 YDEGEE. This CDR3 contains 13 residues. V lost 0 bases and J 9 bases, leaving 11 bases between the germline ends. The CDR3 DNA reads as TGTGCCAGCAGCTTGGTACGCACTGCAACGCAGTATTTT. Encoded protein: CASSLVRTATQYF.

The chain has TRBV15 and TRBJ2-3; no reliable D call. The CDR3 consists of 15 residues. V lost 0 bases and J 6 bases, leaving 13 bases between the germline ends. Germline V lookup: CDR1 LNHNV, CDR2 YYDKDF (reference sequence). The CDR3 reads CATSRDLAERDTQYF. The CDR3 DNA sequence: TGTGCCACCAGCAGAGATCTGGCGGAGAGGGATACGCAGTATTTT.

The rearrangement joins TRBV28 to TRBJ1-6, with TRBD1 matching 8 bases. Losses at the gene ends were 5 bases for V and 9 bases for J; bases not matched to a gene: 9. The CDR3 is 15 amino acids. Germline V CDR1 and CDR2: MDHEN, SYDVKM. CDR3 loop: CASSPPDRESSPLHF. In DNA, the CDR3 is TGTGCCAGCAGTCCTCCGGACAGGGAGAGTTCACCCCTCCACTTT.

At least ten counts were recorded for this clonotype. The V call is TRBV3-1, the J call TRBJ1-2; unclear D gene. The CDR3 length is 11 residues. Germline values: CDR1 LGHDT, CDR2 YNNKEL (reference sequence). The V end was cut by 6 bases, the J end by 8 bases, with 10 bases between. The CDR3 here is CASSSPGGYTF. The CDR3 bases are TGTGCCAGCAGTTCCCCCGGGGGCTACACCTTC.